This entry lists 12 T cell receptor beta chains sequenced from one sample in a study of blood T cell repertoires in COVID-19. The repertoire was sequenced with immunoSEQ multiplex PCR; TCRdb's copy has only in-frame clones and lacks some. This table holds about 250,000 clones, about 80% found once. The sample comprised peripheral blood. The receptors shown here come from a man older than 75 with acute or convalescent COVID-19.

In DNA form, the CDR3 reads TGTGCCAGCTCACCACCGGGGGACAGGGGATGGGGCTACACCTTC. Its protein product is CASSPPGDRGWGYTF. The chain is built from TRBV18 and TRBJ1-2; 10 positions match TRBD1. Trimming took 0 bases from V and 8 from J; bases not matched to a gene: 6. The CDR3 is 15 amino acids. Per the germline V gene, CDR1 is KGHSH and CDR2 is LQKENI.

V and J are TRBV18 and TRBJ2-7; 10 bases line up with TRBD2. The germline gives CDR1 KGHSH, CDR2 LQKENI. V lost 3 bases, J lost 2 bases, and 1 base stayed unmatched. This CDR3 contains 14 residues. The CDR3 sequence is CASSPGLAAYEQYF. CDR3 sequence (DNA): TGTGCCAGCTCACCCGGACTAGCGGCCTACGAGCAGTACTTC.

The rearrangement links TRBV30 to TRBJ2-3, with TRBD2 matching 10 bases. Germline V gene lookup returns CDR1 GTSNPN and CDR2 SVGIG (reference sequence). J was trimmed by 5 bases and V by 0 bases; bases with no gene match: 14. This CDR3 has 18 residues. In DNA, the CDR3 is TGTGCCTGGAGTGTTTGGCGGGGGAGCGGGAGGGCCATAGATACGCAGTATTTT. It yields the protein CAWSVWRGSGRAIDTQYF.

V usage is TRBV2 and J usage is TRBJ2-6, with 7 bases aligning to TRBD1. CDR1 and CDR2 from the germline V gene are SNHLY and FYNNEI. The CDR3 is 15 amino acids. V dropped 7 bases and J dropped 2; count of bases not matched to a gene: 5. The CDR3 bases are TGTGCCAGCAACCGGGACAGAGCTGGGGCCAACGTCCTGACTTTC. Translated: CASNRDRAGANVLTF.

The V call is TRBV6-5, the J call TRBJ2-2, with a weak D call TRBD1 (5 bases). V was pared by 0 bases and J by 5 bases, with 10 bases between. The CDR3 has 15 amino acids. The germline V gene has CDR1 MNHEY and CDR2 SVGAGI. The CDR3 here is CASSYSQGRTGELFF. The CDR3 nucleotides are TGTGCCAGCAGTTACTCCCAGGGTCGGACCGGGGAGCTGTTTTTT.

The V gene is TRBV5-5, the J gene TRBJ2-7, with D possibly TRBD1 on 5 matching bases. Per germline, CDR1 SGHKS and CDR2 YYEKEE (reference sequence). The CDR3 covers 15 residues. The V and J ends lost 0 bases and 0 bases respectively, with 10 bases between them. The CDR3 sequence is CASSLEGASSYEQYF. The CDR3 bases are TGTGCCAGCAGCTTGGAAGGGGCAAGCTCCTACGAGCAGTACTTC.

The V gene is TRBV15, the J gene TRBJ2-7, with TRBD2 matching 11 bases. Germline CDR1 is LNHNV and CDR2 is YYDKDF (reference sequence). V shed 3 bases and J 4 bases; nucleotides not matched to a gene: 5. The CDR3 is 15 residues long. Here the CDR3 DNA reads TGTGCCACCAGCAGGGTGGGACTAGCGGAATACGAGCAGTACTTC. Translated: CATSRVGLAEYEQYF.

The chain couples TRBV7-9 to TRBJ2-7; 14 nucleotides line up with TRBD2. This CDR3 has 18 residues. The trim removed 5 bases at V and 1 base at J, leaving 10 bases unmatched. Germline values: CDR1 SEHNR, CDR2 FQNEAQ (reference sequence). CDR3 protein: CASSGAGTSGGISYEQYF. As DNA, the CDR3 is TGTGCCAGCAGCGGAGCCGGGACTAGCGGGGGAATATCCTACGAGCAGTACTTC.

This clone was detected once. This chain's CDR3 is CASSYRDLKNTIYF. The CDR3 DNA sequence: TGCGCCAGCAGCTATAGAGATTTGAAAAACACCATATATTTT. This chain connects TRBV5-1 to TRBJ1-3; D is unresolved. This CDR3 contains 14 residues. Trimming shortened V by 3 bases and J by 6 bases, and 13 bases separated the two germline ends. CDR1 is SGHRS, CDR2 YFSETQ, per germline.

This chain uses TRBV7-6 with TRBJ2-2; 8 positions match TRBD1. Germline lookup yields CDR1 SGHVS and CDR2 FNYEAQ. The CDR3 has 16 amino acids. The V and J ends lost 3 bases and 5 bases, in that order; junction bases with no gene match: 8. The CDR3: CASSLGNRGSTGELFF. The DNA of the CDR3 is TGTGCCAGCAGCTTGGGGAACAGGGGGTCAACCGGGGAGCTGTTTTTT.

The chain recombines TRBV2 with TRBJ2-2; TRBD2 matches at 12 bases. V dropped 4 bases and J dropped 5; count of bases not matched to a gene: 2. Germline values: CDR1 SNHLY, CDR2 FYNNEI. This CDR3 contains 15 residues. The CDR3 DNA is TGTGCCAGCAGTGGACTAGCGGGGGCTACCGGGGAGCTGTTTTTT. It specifies CASSGLAGATGELFF.

V usage is TRBV6-5 and J usage is TRBJ2-7; TRBD2 matches at 9 bases. J lost 4 bases, V lost 0 bases, and 4 bases had no gene match. The CDR3 has 15 amino acids. In germline, CDR1 is MNHEY, CDR2 SVGAGI. CDR3 in amino acids: CASSYSMRGGYEQYF. CDR3 nucleotides: TGTGCCAGCAGTTACTCGATGCGGGGGGGGTACGAGCAGTACTTC.